What follows describes a single TCR beta chain. This entry comes from a study of cytomegalovirus exposure and HLA in healthy donors. Per the germline V gene, CDR1 is LNHNV and CDR2 is YYDKDF (reference sequence). Trimming pared 0 bases from V and 3 bases from J, leaving 8 bases between. This CDR3 contains 14 residues. Use of 60 Vbeta and 13 Jbeta primers characterized the PCR. The data were produced by immunoSEQ multiplex PCR, yet TCRdb's version contains in-frame clones alone and is incomplete. Altogether 99,000 or so clones are present, roughly 73% being singletons, with the ten largest covering over 6.5%.

This TCR derives from a woman aged 40-49 years in good health and CMV-seropositive. The chain has TRBV15 and TRBJ2-5; D is undetermined. Sequenced material: PBMCs. CDR3 nucleotides: TGTGCCACCAGCAGAGATCTTGCGGAAGAGACCCAGTACTTC. Its protein is CATSRDLAEETQYF.